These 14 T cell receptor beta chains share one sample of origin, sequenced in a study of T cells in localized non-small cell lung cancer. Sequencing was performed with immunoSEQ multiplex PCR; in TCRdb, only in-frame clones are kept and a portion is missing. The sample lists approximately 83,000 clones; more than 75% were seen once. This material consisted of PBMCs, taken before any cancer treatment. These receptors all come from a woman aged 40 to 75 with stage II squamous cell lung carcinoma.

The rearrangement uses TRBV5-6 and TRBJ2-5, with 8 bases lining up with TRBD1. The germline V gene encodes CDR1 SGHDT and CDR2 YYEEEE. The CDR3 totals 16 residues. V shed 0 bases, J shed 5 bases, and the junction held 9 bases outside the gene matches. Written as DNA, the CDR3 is TGTGCCAGCAGCTTGGATTTCAGGGGGCTTACGGAGACCCAGTACTTC. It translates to CASSLDFRGLTETQYF.

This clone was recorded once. The CDR3 DNA follows: TGTGCCATACAGGTGAACACTGAAGCTTTCTTT. This codes for CAIQVNTEAFF. The chain combines TRBV15 with TRBJ1-1; D is perhaps TRBD1 (5 bases). Trimming shortened V by 10 bases and J by 0 bases, and 6 bases separated the two germline ends. The CDR3 loop spans 11 amino acids. The germline V gene encodes CDR1 LNHNV and CDR2 YYDKDF (reference sequence). Supplemented by reference TRBV15 and TRBJ1-1, the full variable domain reads DAMVIQNPRYQVTQFGKPVTLSCSQTLNHNVMYWYQQKSSQAPKLLFHYYDKDFNNEADTPDNFQSRRPNTSFCFLDIRSPGLGDTAMYLCAIQVNTEAFFGQGTRLTVV.

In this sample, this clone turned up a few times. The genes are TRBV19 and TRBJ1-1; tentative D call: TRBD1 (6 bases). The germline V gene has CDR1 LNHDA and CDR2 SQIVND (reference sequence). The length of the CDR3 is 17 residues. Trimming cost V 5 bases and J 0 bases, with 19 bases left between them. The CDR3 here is CASSPRAGAVMNTEAFF. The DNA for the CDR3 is TGTGCCAGTAGTCCCCGGGCGGGGGCTGTAATGAACACTGAAGCTTTCTTT.

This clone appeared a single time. The CDR3 DNA follows: TGTGCCAGTAGTATAAGCAGGGGTGGGAATCAGCCCCAGCATTTT. Amino acid sequence: CASSISRGGNQPQHF. This chain links TRBV19 with TRBJ1-5, with D possibly being TRBD1 (6 bases). Deletions cut 2 bases from V and 4 bases from J, with 12 bases between. The CDR3 sequence is 15 residues long. In germline, CDR1 is LNHDA, CDR2 SQIVND (reference sequence).

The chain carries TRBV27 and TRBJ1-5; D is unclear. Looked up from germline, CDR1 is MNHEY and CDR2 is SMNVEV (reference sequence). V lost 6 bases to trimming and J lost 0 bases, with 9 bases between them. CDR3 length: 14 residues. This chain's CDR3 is CASRGSHSNQPQHF. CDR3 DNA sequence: TGTGCCAGCAGAGGCTCGCATAGCAATCAGCCCCAGCATTTT.

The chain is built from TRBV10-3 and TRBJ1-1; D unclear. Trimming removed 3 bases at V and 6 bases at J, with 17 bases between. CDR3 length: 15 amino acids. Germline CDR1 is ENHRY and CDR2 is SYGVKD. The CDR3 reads CAISDVYNPTAEAFF. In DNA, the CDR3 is TGTGCCATCAGTGATGTTTATAATCCGACCGCTGAAGCTTTCTTT.

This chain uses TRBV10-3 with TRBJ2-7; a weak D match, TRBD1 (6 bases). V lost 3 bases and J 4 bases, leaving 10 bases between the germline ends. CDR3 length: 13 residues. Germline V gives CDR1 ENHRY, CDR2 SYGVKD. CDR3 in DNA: TGTGCCATCAGTGACCAACAGGGATACGAGCAGTACTTC. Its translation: CAISDQQGYEQYF.

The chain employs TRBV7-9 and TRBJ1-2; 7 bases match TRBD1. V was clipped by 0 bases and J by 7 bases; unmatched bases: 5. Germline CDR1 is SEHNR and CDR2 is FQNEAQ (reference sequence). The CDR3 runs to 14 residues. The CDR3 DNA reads TGTGCCAGCAGCTTAGCAGGGGGCGAGAGTGGCTACACCTTC. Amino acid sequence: CASSLAGGESGYTF.

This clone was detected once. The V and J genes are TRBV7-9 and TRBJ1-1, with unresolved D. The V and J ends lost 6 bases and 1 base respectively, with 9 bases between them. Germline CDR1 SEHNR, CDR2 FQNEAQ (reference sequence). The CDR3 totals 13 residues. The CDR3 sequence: CASRYTRNTEAFF. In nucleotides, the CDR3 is TGTGCCAGCAGATATACACGGAACACTGAAGCTTTCTTT.

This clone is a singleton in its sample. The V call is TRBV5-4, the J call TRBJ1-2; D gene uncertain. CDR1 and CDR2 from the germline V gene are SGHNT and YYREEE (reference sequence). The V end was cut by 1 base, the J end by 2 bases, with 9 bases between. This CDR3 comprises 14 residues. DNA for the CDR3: TGTGCCAGCAGCTTGTTTGGCCGCAACTATGGCTACACCTTC. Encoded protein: CASSLFGRNYGYTF.

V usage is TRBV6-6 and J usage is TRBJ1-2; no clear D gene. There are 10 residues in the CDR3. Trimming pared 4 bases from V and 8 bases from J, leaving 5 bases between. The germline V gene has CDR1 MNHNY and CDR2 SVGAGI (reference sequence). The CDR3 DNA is TGTGCCAGCAGTTTCAAAGGCTACACCTTC. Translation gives CASSFKGYTF.

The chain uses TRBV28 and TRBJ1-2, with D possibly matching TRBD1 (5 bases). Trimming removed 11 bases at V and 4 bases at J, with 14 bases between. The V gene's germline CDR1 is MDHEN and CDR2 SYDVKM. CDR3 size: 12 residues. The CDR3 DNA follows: TGTGCCGCAGGGAGAGCGGGCTATGGCTACACCTTC. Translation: CAAGRAGYGYTF.

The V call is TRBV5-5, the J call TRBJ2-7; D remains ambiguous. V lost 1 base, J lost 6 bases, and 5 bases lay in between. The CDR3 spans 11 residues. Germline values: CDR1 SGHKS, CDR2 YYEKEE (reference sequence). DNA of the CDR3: TGTGCCAGCAGCTTGACGAGCGAGCAGTACTTC. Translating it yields CASSLTSEQYF.

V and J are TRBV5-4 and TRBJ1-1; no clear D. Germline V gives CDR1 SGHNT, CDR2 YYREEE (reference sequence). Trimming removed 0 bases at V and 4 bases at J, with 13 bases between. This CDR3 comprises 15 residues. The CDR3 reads CASSLATDAGTEAFF. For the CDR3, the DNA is TGTGCCAGCAGCTTGGCGACGGACGCGGGCACTGAAGCTTTCTTT. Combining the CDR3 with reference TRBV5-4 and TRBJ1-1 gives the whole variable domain ETGVTQSPTHLIKTRGQQVTLRCSSQSGHNTVSWYQQALGQGPQFIFQYYREEENGRGNFPPRFSGLQFPNYSSELNVNALELDDSALYLCASSLATDAGTEAFFGQGTRLTVV.